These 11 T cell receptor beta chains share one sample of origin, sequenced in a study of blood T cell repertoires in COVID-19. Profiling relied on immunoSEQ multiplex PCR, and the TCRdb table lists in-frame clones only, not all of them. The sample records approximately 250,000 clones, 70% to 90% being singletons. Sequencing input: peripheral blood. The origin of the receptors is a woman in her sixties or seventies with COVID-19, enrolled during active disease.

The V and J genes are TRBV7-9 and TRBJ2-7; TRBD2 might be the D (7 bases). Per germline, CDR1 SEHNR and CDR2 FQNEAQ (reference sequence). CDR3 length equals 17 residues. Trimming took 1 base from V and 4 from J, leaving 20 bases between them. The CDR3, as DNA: TGTGCCAGCAGCTTAGATCTCGGGGGGCGCAAGGAATACGAGCAGTACTTC. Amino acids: CASSLDLGGRKEYEQYF.

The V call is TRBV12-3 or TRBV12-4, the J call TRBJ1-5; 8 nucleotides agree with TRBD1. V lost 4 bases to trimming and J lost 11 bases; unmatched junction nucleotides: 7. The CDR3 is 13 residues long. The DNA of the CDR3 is TGTGCCAGCAGTTGGACAGGGTTGGGGGCCCAGCATTTT. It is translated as CASSWTGLGAQHF.

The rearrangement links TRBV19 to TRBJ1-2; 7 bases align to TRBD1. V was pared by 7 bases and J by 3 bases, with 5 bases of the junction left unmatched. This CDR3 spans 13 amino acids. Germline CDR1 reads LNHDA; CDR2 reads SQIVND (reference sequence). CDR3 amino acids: CASNRGQDYGYTF. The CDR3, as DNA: TGTGCCAGTAATAGGGGGCAGGACTATGGCTACACCTTC.

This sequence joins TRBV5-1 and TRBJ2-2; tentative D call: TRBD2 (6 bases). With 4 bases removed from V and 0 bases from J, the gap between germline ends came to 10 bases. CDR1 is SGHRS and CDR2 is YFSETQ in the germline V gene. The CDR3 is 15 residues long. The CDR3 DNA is TGCGCCAGCAGCGTAGCGGAAGCGAACACCGGGGAGCTGTTTTTT. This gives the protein CASSVAEANTGELFF.

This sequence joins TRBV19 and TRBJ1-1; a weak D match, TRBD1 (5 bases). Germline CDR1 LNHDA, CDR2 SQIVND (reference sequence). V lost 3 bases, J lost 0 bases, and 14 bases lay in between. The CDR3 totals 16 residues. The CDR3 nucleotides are TGTGCCAGTAGTATCAGGGTAGCGGGCATGAACACTGAAGCTTTCTTT. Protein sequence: CASSIRVAGMNTEAFF.

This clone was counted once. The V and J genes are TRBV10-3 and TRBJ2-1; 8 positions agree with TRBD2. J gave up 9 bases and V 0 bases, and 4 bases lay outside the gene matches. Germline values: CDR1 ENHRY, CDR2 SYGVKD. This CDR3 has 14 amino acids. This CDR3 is CAISESRTSFEQFF. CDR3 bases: TGTGCCATCAGTGAGTCCCGGACTAGCTTTGAGCAGTTCTTC.

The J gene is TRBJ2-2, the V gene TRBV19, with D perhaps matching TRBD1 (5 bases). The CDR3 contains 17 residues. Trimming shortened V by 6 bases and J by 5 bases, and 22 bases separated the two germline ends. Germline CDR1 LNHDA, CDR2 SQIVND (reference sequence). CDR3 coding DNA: TGTGCCAGTAGCCCCTCCCCAAAGACAGTTTCTACCGGGGAGCTGTTTTTT. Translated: CASSPSPKTVSTGELFF. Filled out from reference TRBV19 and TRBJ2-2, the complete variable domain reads DGGITQSPKYLFRKEGQNVTLSCEQNLNHDAMYWYRQDPGQGLRLIYYSQIVNDFQKGDIAEGYSVSREKKESFPLTVTSAQKNPTAFYLCASSPSPKTVSTGELFFGEGSRLTVL.

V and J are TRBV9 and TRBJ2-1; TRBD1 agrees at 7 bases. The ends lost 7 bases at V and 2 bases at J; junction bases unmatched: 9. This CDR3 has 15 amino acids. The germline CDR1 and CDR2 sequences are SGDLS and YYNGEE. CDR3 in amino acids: CASESTGATYNEQFF. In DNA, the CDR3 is TGTGCCAGCGAATCAACAGGGGCCACCTACAATGAGCAGTTCTTC.

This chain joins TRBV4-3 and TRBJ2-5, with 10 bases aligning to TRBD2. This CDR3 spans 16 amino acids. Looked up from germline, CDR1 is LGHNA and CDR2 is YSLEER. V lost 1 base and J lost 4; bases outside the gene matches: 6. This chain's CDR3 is CASSQGIAGGLETQYF. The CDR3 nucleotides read TGCGCCAGCAGCCAAGGTATAGCGGGAGGTCTAGAGACCCAGTACTTC.

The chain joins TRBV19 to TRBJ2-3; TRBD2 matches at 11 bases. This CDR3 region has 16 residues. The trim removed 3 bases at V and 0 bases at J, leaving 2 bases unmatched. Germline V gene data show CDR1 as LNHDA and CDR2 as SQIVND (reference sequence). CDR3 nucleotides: TGTGCCAGTAGTATGGGACTAGCGGCTAGCACAGATACGCAGTATTTT. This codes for CASSMGLAASTDTQYF.

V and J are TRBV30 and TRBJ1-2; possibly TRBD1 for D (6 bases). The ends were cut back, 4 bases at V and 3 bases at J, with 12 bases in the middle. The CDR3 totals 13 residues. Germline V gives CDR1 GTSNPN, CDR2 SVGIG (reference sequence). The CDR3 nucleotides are TGTGCCTGGACAGGGGTTATCGACTATGGCTACACCTTC. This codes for CAWTGVIDYGYTF.